This T cell receptor beta chain appears in the sequencing data of a study of cytomegalovirus exposure and HLA in healthy donors. In the case of this clone: As yet, its antigen is unknown.

Study observations and caveats: Sequencing depth roughly uniform across donors was assumed in presence/absence analyses.

The primer mix had 60 Vbeta and 13 Jbeta primers. In the authors' workflow: Later work found 74 million or so unique TCR beta chains, with approximately 12 million shared. TCRdb's table, derived via immunoSEQ multiplex PCR, lists solely in-frame clones and lacks some. D and trimming come from the DNA, and the V and J calls and clone size come from that table. The profile shows approximately 110,000 clones, 65% to 80% of them singletons. This CDR3 is 16 amino acids long. Germline V gene sequence: CDR1 SGHAT, CDR2 FQNNGV. The J segment lost 4 bases and the V segment lost 5 bases, leaving 9 bases of the junction unmatched.

This sequence originates from a woman between 55 and 75 years old in good health and CMV-seropositive. The chain links TRBV11-2 to TRBJ2-3; TRBD2 aligns across 10 bases. Sequencing input: PBMCs. In nucleotides, the CDR3 is TGTGCCAGCAGCCTGGGAGGTAGCGGGGGGCCAGATACGCAGTATTTT. This translates into CASSLGGSGGPDTQYF.